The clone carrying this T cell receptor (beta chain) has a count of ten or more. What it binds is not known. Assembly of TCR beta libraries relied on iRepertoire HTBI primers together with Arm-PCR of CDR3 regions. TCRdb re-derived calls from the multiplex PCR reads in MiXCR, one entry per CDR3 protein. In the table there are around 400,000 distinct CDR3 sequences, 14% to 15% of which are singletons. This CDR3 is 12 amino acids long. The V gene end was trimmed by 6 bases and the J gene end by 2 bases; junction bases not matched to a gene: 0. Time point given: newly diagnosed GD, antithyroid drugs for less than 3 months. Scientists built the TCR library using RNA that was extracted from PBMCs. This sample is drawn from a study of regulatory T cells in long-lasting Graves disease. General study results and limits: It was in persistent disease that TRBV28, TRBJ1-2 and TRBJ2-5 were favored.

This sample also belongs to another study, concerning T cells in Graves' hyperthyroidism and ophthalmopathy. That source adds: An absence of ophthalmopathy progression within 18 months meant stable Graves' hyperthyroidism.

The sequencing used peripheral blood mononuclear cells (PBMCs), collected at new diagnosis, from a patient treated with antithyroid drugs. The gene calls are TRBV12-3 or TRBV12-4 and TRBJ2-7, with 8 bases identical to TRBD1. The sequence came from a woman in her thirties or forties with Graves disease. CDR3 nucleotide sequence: TGTGCCAGCAGACAGGGGGCCTACGAGCAGTACTTC. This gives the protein CASRQGAYEQYF.